This T cell receptor (beta chain) was captured by sequencing in a study of cytomegalovirus exposure and HLA in healthy donors. With 60 Vbeta and 13 Jbeta primers, the PCR was carried out. The method was immunoSEQ multiplex PCR; TCRdb's version includes in-frame clones alone and lacks a portion of them. The sample contains 180,000 or so clones, approximately 77% of which appear only once. V lost 5 bases, J lost 0 bases, and 3 bases stayed unmatched. Germline V CDR1 and CDR2: LNHDA, SQIVND (reference sequence). The CDR3 is made up of 14 amino acids. The sample consisted of PBMCs. This receptor was taken from a male donor in good health and CMV-seronegative. This chain connects TRBV19 to TRBJ1-1; 7 nucleotides align to TRBD1. This chain's CDR3 is CASSPGQLNTEAFF. The CDR3 DNA reads as TGTGCCAGTAGTCCGGGACAGCTGAACACTGAAGCTTTCTTT.